The clone carrying this T cell receptor beta chain was seen more than once but under ten times. The data were taken from a study of T-cell reconstitution after alpha-beta-depleted transplantation in children. Preparing the TCRbeta library involved the use of unique molecular identifiers. MiXCR, run by TCRdb on the PCR reads, gives a single entry per CDR3 protein. The repertoire consists of some 240,000 distinct CDR3 sequences, with approximately 9.9% occurring once and the leading ten covering approximately 5%. V dropped 4 bases and J dropped 8 bases, with 22 bases sitting between them. The CDR3 has 16 amino acids. The germline gives CDR1 SGHRS, CDR2 YFSETQ.

Source: PBMCs from the stem cell graft donor, taken from the stem cell graft. The V gene is TRBV5-1, the J gene TRBJ2-1, with D tentatively TRBD1 (6 bases). The receptor comes from a human donor who donated a stem cell graft to a child with SCID. The CDR3 DNA reads TGCGCCAGCAGCCTAATAGCGCTTGGGGGCCCGGATGAGCAGTTCTTC. Its translation is CASSLIALGGPDEQFF.